Listed below are T cell receptor beta chains from one sample, sequenced in a study of regulatory T cells in long-lasting Graves disease. TCRdb ran MiXCR on the multiplex PCR reads and lists one entry per CDR3 protein. The table lists some 600,000 distinct CDR3 sequences, more than 15% of them singletons, with 12% in the top ten. This same sample was also taken into another study, of T cells in Graves' hyperthyroidism and ophthalmopathy.

The specimen comprised peripheral blood mononuclear cells (PBMCs), sampled at new diagnosis, from a patient treated with antithyroid drugs. The receptor set was obtained from a man in his late teens or twenties with Graves disease. Each CDR3 is given with its conserved first and last residue. Only part of the rows carry a size: once, few, many, or a class if the clone is expanded.

abundance	v_gene	j_gene	CDR3aa
NA	TRBV7-6	TRBJ2-3	CASSLGSSGISTDTQYF
many	TRBV12-3/TRBV12-4	TRBJ1-1	CASSFYQWNTEAFF
many	TRBV12-3/TRBV12-4	TRBJ2-1	CASSFSGRSNEQFF
NA	TRBV6-2/TRBV6-3	TRBJ1-1	CASSQQGRTEAFF
many	TRBV5-1	TRBJ2-7	CASSPGTGGYEQYF
many	TRBV28	TRBJ2-5	CASSRLTRRGETQYF
NA	TRBV5-6	TRBJ2-7	CASSSTLSSYEQYF
few	TRBV12-3/TRBV12-4	TRBJ2-3	CASSLHRGGTDTQYF
many	TRBV20-1	TRBJ2-1	CSAVPQRGNEQFF
many	TRBV30	TRBJ1-2	CAWRPDGEYYGYTF
few	TRBV6-1	TRBJ2-1	CATSAGPYNEQFF
few	TRBV19	TRBJ2-4	CASRDVGAEIQYF
many	TRBV28	TRBJ2-1	CASVVGGRSYNEQFF
NA	TRBV10-3	TRBJ1-2	CAIFEGSRGRAMGYTF
NA	TRBV7-3	TRBJ2-3	CASSSGQGPTDTQYF
NA	TRBV5-1	TRBJ1-1	CASSRRQGLDTEAFF